One TCR beta chain is described in this entry. The data originate from a study of blood T cell repertoires in COVID-19. In germline, CDR1 is SGHKS, CDR2 YYEKEE (reference sequence). V was trimmed by 4 bases and J by 6 bases, leaving 19 bases between them. There are 15 residues in the CDR3. Method: immunoSEQ multiplex PCR; TCRdb's copy keeps in-frame clones and lacks some. The data contain approximately 60,000 clones, about four fifths of them seen just once; the ten biggest clones take up roughly 5.4%. V and J are TRBV5-5 and TRBJ1-2; tentative D call: TRBD1 (6 bases). Sequencing was performed on peripheral blood. The source is a human donor in a cohort sampled during active COVID-19. The CDR3 DNA follows: TGTGCCAGCAGCCTCACCGGGGGGGCATGGAATGGCTACACCTTC. Translated: CASSLTGGAWNGYTF. Using reference TRBV5-5 and TRBJ1-2 for the parts outside the CDR3, the full variable domain is DAGVTQSPTHLIKTRGQQVTLRCSPISGHKSVSWYQQVLGQGPQFIFQYYEKEERGRGNFPDRFSARQFPNYSSELNVNALLLGDSALYLCASSLTGGAWNGYTFGSGTRLTVV.